A selection of T cell receptor beta chains follows, all from one sample in a study of blood T cell repertoires in COVID-19. TCRdb's table, derived via immunoSEQ multiplex PCR, lists solely in-frame clones and lacks some. The data show 70,000 or so clones, around 83% seen once. Sequencing was done on a sample of peripheral blood. Receptor source: an older woman with acute or convalescent COVID-19. Both conserved end residues are part of each CDR3. A D gene is named only where the DNA matches it firmly. Expanded clones are given a class, and other clones once, few, many or no size at all.

>NA|TRBV2|NA|TRBJ2-7
TGTGCCAGCAGTGAGGGGACAACGGTGTCTAGATGGTACTTC
CASSEGTTVSRWYF
>NA|TRBV30|NA|TRBJ1-6
TGTGCCTGGACGGGGAGGGTCGCCTATAATTCACCCCTCCACTTT
CAWTGRVAYNSPLHF
>NA|TRBV10-3|TRBD1|TRBJ1-1
TGTGCCATCACCGCCCGGACAGGGGCGGACACTGAAGCTTTCTTT
CAITARTGADTEAFF
>NA|TRBV9|TRBD1|TRBJ1-1
TGTGCCAGCAGCGCGGGACAGGCGAACACTGAAGCTTTCTTT
CASSAGQANTEAFF
>NA|TRBV9|TRBD1|TRBJ1-1
TGTGCCAGCAGCGTAGAGGGACAGTTGAACACTGAAGCTTTCTTT
CASSVEGQLNTEAFF
>NA|TRBV20-1|NA|TRBJ2-1
TGCAGTGCTAATGACGGGTACAATGAGCAGTTCTTC
CSANDGYNEQFF
>NA|TRBV19|NA|TRBJ1-5
TGTGCCAGTAGTTCCCAGCGTCGGCCCAGCAATCAGCCCCAGCATTTT
CASSSQRRPSNQPQHF
>NA|TRBV11-1|NA|TRBJ1-5
TGTGCCAGCAGCCGCAGAAGCGGACAGCCCCAGCATTTT
CASSRRSGQPQHF
>NA|TRBV2|NA|TRBJ2-7
TGTGCCAGCAGAGCAGGGGTTAGCTACGAGCAGTACTTC
CASRAGVSYEQYF
>NA|TRBV3-1/TRBV3-2|NA|TRBJ1-4
TGTGCCAGCAGGCTAACGGGGTTTAATGAAAAACTGTTTTTT
CASRLTGFNEKLFF
>NA|TRBV9|TRBD2|TRBJ2-1
TGTGCCAGCAGCTCGAGCCTTCGGACTAGCGGGGGTGACAATGAGCAGTTCTTC
CASSSSLRTSGGDNEQFF
>NA|TRBV11-2|NA|TRBJ1-3
TGTGCCAGCAGCTTAGACGGGGTTTCCCCTGGAAACACCATATATTTT
CASSLDGVSPGNTIYF
>NA|TRBV10-1|TRBD2|TRBJ2-1
TGCGCCAGCAGTGACCTAGCGGGCAATGAGCAGTTCTTC
CASSDLAGNEQFF
>once|TRBV3-1/TRBV3-2|TRBD1|TRBJ2-7
TGTGCCAGCAGCCAAGGGGGACAGGGGATCTACGAGCAGTACTTC
CASSQGGQGIYEQYF
>NA|TRBV5-1|NA|TRBJ1-1
TGCGCCAGCAGCTTGGGGACAGCGAACACTGAAGCTTTCTTT
CASSLGTANTEAFF
>NA|TRBV6-5|TRBD2|TRBJ2-5
TGTGCCAGCAGCTCGGGGGGTCGGGAGACCCAGTACTTC
CASSSGGRETQYF
>NA|TRBV7-6|TRBD1|TRBJ1-2
TGTGCCAGCAGCTTAAACGGACAGGGGACCTACACCTTC
CASSLNGQGTYTF
>once|TRBV7-9|TRBD1|TRBJ1-2
TGTGCCAGCAGCCCGGCGCAGACAGGGGCCTATGGCTACACCTTC
CASSPAQTGAYGYTF
>NA|TRBV6-5|TRBD1|TRBJ2-5
TGTGCCAGCAACGTGGACAGGGGGCAAGAGACCCAGTACTTC
CASNVDRGQETQYF
>NA|TRBV18|TRBD1|TRBJ2-7
TGTGCCAGCTCACCAACAGGGGGTTCCTACGAGCAGTACTTC
CASSPTGGSYEQYF
>NA|TRBV10-3|TRBD1|TRBJ1-6
TGTGCCATCGGACAGGGCGGGTCACCCCTCCACTTT
CAIGQGGSPLHF
>NA|TRBV12-3/TRBV12-4|NA|TRBJ2-2
TGTGCCAGCAGTTTTAATACCGGGGAGCTGTTTTTT
CASSFNTGELFF
>NA|TRBV2|NA|TRBJ1-6
TGTGCCAGCAGTGAAGAACAGGGTGGTCGAGGCTCACCCCTCCACTTT
CASSEEQGGRGSPLHF
>few|TRBV11-2|NA|TRBJ1-1
TGTGCCAGCAGCTTAGATATCAGTCCGAACACTGAAGCTTTCTTT
CASSLDISPNTEAFF
>NA|TRBV5-4|NA|TRBJ1-2
TGTGCCAGCAGCTTGGTTGCGGGTTATGGCTACACCTTC
CASSLVAGYGYTF
>NA|TRBV9|NA|TRBJ1-1
TGTGCCAGCAGCCCACCGGACAGGAACACTGAAGCTTTCTTT
CASSPPDRNTEAFF
>once|TRBV5-1|TRBD1|TRBJ2-7
TGCGCCAGCAGCCGGACAGGAGAGTACGAGCAGTACTTC
CASSRTGEYEQYF
>NA|TRBV19|NA|TRBJ2-1
TGTGCCAGTAGCCAAACCAGGACTTCCAGCTCCTACAATGAGCAGTTCTTC
CASSQTRTSSSYNEQFF
>NA|TRBV5-8|NA|TRBJ1-3
TGTGCCAGCAGCCGCCGGACAGACGGAAACACCATATATTTT
CASSRRTDGNTIYF
>once|TRBV11-1|NA|TRBJ1-3
TGTGCCAGCAGCACCACAAGATTCCCTGGAAACACCATATATTTT
CASSTTRFPGNTIYF
>NA|TRBV5-1|TRBD2|TRBJ2-3
TGCGCCAGCGCTCCATTGACTAGCGGCACAGATACGCAGTATTTT
CASAPLTSGTDTQYF
>NA|TRBV7-2|TRBD1|TRBJ1-1
TGTGCCAGCAGCTTCCAAGGGACAGGGGGCGTTGAAGCTTTCTTT
CASSFQGTGGVEAFF
>NA|TRBV19|NA|TRBJ1-1
TGTGCCAGTAGTATAGGAACAGTAAACACTGAAGCTTTCTTT
CASSIGTVNTEAFF
>NA|TRBV29-1|TRBD2|TRBJ2-1
TGCAGCGCCCACCCAACGGGGGGGGTAGGTGAGCAGTTCTTC
CSAHPTGGVGEQFF
>NA|TRBV5-1|TRBD1|TRBJ2-3
TGCGCCAGCAGCTCCCCGGGACAGGGTGCAGATACGCAGTATTTT
CASSSPGQGADTQYF
>NA|TRBV6-6|NA|TRBJ1-2
TGTGCCAGCGTAACAGAAACCCTGGGGAGTGGCTACACCTTC
CASVTETLGSGYTF
>NA|TRBV5-1|NA|TRBJ2-7
TGCGCCAGCAGCCCCGGGGGGACAGGCTCCTACGAGCAGTACTTC
CASSPGGTGSYEQYF
>NA|TRBV7-9|TRBD2|TRBJ2-1
TGTGCCAGCAGCTCAATAGCGGGGGCCTTATATAGCTCCTACAATGAGCAGTTCTTC
CASSSIAGALYSSYNEQFF
>NA|TRBV4-1|TRBD1|TRBJ1-2
TGCGCCAGCAGAGGGACAGGGGGCGCGAATGGCTACACCTTC
CASRGTGGANGYTF
>NA|TRBV5-1|NA|TRBJ2-7
TGCGCCAGCAGCTTGGTTCAGGGCTACGAGCAGTACTTC
CASSLVQGYEQYF